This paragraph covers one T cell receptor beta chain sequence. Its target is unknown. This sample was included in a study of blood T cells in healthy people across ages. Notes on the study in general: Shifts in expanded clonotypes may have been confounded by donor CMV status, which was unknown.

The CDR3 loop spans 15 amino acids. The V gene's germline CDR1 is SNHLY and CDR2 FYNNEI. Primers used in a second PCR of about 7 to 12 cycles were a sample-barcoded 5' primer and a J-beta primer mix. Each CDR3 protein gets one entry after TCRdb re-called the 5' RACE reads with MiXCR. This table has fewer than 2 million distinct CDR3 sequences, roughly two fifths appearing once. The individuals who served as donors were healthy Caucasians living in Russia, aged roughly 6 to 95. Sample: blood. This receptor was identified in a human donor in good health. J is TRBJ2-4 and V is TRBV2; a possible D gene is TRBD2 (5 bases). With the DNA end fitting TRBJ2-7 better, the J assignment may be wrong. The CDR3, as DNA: TGTGCCAGCAGCCTAAAGAGGGCTACTAACTACGAGCAGTACTTC. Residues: CASSLKRATNYEQYF.